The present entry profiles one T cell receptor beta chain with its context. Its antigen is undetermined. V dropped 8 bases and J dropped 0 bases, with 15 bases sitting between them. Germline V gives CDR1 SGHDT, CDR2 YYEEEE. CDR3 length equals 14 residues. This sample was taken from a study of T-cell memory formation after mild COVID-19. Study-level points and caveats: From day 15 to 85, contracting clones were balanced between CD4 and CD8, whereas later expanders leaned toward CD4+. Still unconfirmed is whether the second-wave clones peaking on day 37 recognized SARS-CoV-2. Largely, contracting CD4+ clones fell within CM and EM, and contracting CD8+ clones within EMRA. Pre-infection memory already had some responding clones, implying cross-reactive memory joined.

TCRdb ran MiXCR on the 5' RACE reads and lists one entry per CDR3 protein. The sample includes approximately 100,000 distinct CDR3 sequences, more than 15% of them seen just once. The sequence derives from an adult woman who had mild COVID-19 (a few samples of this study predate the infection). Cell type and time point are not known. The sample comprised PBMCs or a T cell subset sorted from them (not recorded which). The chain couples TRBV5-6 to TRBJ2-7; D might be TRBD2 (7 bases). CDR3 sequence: CASGGGRSSYEQYF. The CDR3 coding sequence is TGTGCCAGTGGCGGGGGCCGCTCCTCCTACGAGCAGTACTTC.